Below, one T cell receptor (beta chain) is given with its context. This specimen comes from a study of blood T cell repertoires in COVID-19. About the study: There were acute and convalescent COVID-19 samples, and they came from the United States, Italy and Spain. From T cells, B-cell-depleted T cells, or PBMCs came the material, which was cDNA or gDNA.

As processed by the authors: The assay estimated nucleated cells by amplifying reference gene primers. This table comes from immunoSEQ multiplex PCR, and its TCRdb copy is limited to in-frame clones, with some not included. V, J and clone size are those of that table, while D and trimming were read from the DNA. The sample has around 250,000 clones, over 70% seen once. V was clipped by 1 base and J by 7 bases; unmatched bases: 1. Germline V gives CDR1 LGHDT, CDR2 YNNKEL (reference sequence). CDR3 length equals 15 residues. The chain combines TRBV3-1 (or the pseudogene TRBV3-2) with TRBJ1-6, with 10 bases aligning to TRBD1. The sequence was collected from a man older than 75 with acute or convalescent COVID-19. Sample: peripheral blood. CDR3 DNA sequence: TGTGCCAGCAGCCAAGTGGGACAGGGGAATTCACCCCTCCACTTT. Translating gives CASSQVGQGNSPLHF.